The 14 T cell receptor beta chains below come from one sample, sequenced in a study of CD8 T cells in ankylosing spondylitis. One entry per CDR3 protein, called by TCRdb with MiXCR from the 5' RACE reads. The sample has around 250,000 distinct CDR3 sequences, more than 25% seen once. The source material was blood, either unsorted or a sorted T cell fraction (not recorded which). All receptors derive from a male donor with ankylosing spondylitis or in good health (not recorded which).

The V call is TRBV20-1, the J call TRBJ1-5; D perhaps matches TRBD1 (5 bases). The CDR3 is made up of 15 amino acids. Germline CDR1 DFQATT, CDR2 SNEGSKA (reference sequence). Trimming shortened V by 4 bases and J by 4 bases, and 17 bases separated the two germline ends. CDR3 residues: CSATKDTAPNQPQHF. The CDR3 DNA is TGCAGTGCTACCAAGGACACCGCTCCTAATCAGCCCCAGCATTTT.

J is TRBJ2-2 and V is TRBV5-3, with 10 bases fitting TRBD1. TRBV5-3 is annotated as an ORF whose role is uncertain. Trimming removed 10 bases from V and 7 bases from J; junction bases left unmatched: 13. The CDR3 runs 15 residues. The CDR3 protein is CARAPRDRGNGELFF. Written as DNA, the CDR3 is TGTGCCCGCGCGCCTAGGGACAGGGGAAACGGGGAGCTGTTTTTT.

This clonotype was counted a few times. The chain carries TRBV4-1 and TRBJ1-2, with D perhaps TRBD1 (6 bases). V gave up 1 base and J gave up 3 bases, with 15 bases separating them. This CDR3 has 16 amino acids. CDR1 and CDR2 (germline): MGHRA, YSYEKL. Here the CDR3 reads CASSQGRAGEDYGYTF. In DNA form, the CDR3 reads TGCGCCAGCAGCCAAGGCCGCGCAGGGGAAGACTATGGCTACACCTTC.

CDR3 coding DNA: TGCAGCGTTGGACGGGACAGACTCTACGAGCAGTACTTC. It is translated as CSVGRDRLYEQYF. V is TRBV29-1 and J is TRBJ2-7, with 7 nucleotides matching TRBD1. The V gene end was trimmed by 4 bases and the J gene end by 3 bases; junction bases not matched to a gene: 6. In germline, CDR1 is SQVTM, CDR2 ANQGSEA. The CDR3 consists of 13 residues.

The V call is TRBV6-1, the J call TRBJ2-1, with 8 bases fitting TRBD2. Trimming removed 6 bases from V and 2 bases from J; junction bases left unmatched: 6. Germline-derived CDR1 and CDR2 are MNHNS and SASEGT. The CDR3 runs 15 residues. The CDR3 coding sequence is TGTGCCAGCAGCCCCGGGAGGGGGGCCTACAATGAGCAGTTCTTC. The encoded protein is CASSPGRGAYNEQFF.

This chain joins TRBV7-8 and TRBJ2-3; 8 nucleotides match TRBD2. This CDR3 has 14 residues. The germline CDR1 and CDR2 sequences are SGHVS and FQNEAQ. With 0 bases clipped from V and 4 bases from J, the junction kept 0 bases outside the gene matches. CDR3 DNA: TGTGCCAGCAGCTTAGCGCGGGGGGCAGATACGCAGTATTTT. Its protein is CASSLARGADTQYF.

This chain connects TRBV6-1 to TRBJ2-7; 11 bases are shared with TRBD1. The CDR3 totals 15 residues. The V and J ends lost 5 bases and 3 bases, in that order; junction bases with no gene match: 6. Germline assignment: CDR1 MNHNS and CDR2 SASEGT. The CDR3 region is CASSSWGQGDYEQYF. For the CDR3, the DNA is TGTGCCAGCAGTAGCTGGGGACAGGGGGACTACGAGCAGTACTTC.

This clonotype showed up just a few times. The chain carries TRBV15 and TRBJ1-4, with D hard to call. V was cut by 5 bases and J by 4 bases, with 14 bases left in between. CDR1 is LNHNV and CDR2 is YYDKDF in the germline V gene (reference sequence). The length of the CDR3 is 15 residues. The CDR3 loop is CATSGRRGVNEKLFF. The CDR3 bases are TGTGCCACCAGCGGCCGACGGGGAGTTAATGAAAAACTGTTTTTT.

J is TRBJ1-3 and V is TRBV10-2; tentatively, D is TRBD1 (5 bases). V was cut by 2 bases and J by 11 bases, with 16 bases left in between. Germline loops: CDR1 WSHSY, CDR2 SAAADI. The CDR3 is 14 amino acids. The CDR3 DNA reads TGCGCCAGCAGTGAGGCGGGGGGGGTCGGCTCCATATATTTT. Protein product: CASSEAGGVGSIYF.

This clonotype showed up many times. The chain is built from TRBV20-1 and TRBJ2-7; no clear D. The ends were cut back, 6 bases at V and 2 bases at J, with 5 bases in the middle. The germline gives CDR1 DFQATT, CDR2 SNEGSKA (reference sequence). This CDR3 is 10 amino acids long. CDR3 loop: CSATTYEQYF. The CDR3 bases are TGCAGTGCGACGACCTACGAGCAGTACTTC.

The chain recombines TRBV27 with TRBJ2-1; a possible D gene is TRBD2 (6 bases). The germline V gene encodes CDR1 MNHEY and CDR2 SMNVEV (reference sequence). The V end was cut by 0 bases, the J end by 3 bases, with 12 bases between. This CDR3 has 16 residues. CDR3 protein: CASSLSSGEVYNEQFF. Written as DNA, the CDR3 is TGTGCCAGCAGTTTATCGTCCGGGGAGGTCTACAATGAGCAGTTCTTC.

This sequence joins TRBV20-1 and TRBJ2-5; TRBD2 matches 8 bases. Trimming cost V 2 bases and J 0 bases; bases outside gene matches: 5. CDR3 length: 15 amino acids. Germline-derived CDR1 and CDR2 are DFQATT and SNEGSKA (reference sequence). In DNA, the CDR3 is TGCAGTGCTAGAACCCCGACTAGCGACCAAGAGACCCAGTACTTC. Translating it yields CSARTPTSDQETQYF.

The chain links TRBV20-1 to TRBJ1-4; D is ambiguous. V lost 3 bases and J lost 5, with 19 bases in between. Per germline, CDR1 DFQATT and CDR2 SNEGSKA (reference sequence). This CDR3 is 16 amino acids long. This CDR3 is CSASGERWTGNEKLFF. The CDR3 bases are TGCAGTGCTAGCGGTGAAAGATGGACTGGGAATGAAAAACTGTTTTTT.

This clonotype was observed a few times. The J gene is TRBJ1-2, the V gene TRBV5-5; D not certain. The CDR3 covers 16 residues. V was trimmed by 0 bases and J by 5 bases, leaving 17 bases between them. The germline gives CDR1 SGHKS, CDR2 YYEKEE (reference sequence). In DNA form, the CDR3 reads TGTGCCAGCAGCTTGGGAGGCAGTAATGAGATATATGGCTACACCTTC. It specifies CASSLGGSNEIYGYTF.